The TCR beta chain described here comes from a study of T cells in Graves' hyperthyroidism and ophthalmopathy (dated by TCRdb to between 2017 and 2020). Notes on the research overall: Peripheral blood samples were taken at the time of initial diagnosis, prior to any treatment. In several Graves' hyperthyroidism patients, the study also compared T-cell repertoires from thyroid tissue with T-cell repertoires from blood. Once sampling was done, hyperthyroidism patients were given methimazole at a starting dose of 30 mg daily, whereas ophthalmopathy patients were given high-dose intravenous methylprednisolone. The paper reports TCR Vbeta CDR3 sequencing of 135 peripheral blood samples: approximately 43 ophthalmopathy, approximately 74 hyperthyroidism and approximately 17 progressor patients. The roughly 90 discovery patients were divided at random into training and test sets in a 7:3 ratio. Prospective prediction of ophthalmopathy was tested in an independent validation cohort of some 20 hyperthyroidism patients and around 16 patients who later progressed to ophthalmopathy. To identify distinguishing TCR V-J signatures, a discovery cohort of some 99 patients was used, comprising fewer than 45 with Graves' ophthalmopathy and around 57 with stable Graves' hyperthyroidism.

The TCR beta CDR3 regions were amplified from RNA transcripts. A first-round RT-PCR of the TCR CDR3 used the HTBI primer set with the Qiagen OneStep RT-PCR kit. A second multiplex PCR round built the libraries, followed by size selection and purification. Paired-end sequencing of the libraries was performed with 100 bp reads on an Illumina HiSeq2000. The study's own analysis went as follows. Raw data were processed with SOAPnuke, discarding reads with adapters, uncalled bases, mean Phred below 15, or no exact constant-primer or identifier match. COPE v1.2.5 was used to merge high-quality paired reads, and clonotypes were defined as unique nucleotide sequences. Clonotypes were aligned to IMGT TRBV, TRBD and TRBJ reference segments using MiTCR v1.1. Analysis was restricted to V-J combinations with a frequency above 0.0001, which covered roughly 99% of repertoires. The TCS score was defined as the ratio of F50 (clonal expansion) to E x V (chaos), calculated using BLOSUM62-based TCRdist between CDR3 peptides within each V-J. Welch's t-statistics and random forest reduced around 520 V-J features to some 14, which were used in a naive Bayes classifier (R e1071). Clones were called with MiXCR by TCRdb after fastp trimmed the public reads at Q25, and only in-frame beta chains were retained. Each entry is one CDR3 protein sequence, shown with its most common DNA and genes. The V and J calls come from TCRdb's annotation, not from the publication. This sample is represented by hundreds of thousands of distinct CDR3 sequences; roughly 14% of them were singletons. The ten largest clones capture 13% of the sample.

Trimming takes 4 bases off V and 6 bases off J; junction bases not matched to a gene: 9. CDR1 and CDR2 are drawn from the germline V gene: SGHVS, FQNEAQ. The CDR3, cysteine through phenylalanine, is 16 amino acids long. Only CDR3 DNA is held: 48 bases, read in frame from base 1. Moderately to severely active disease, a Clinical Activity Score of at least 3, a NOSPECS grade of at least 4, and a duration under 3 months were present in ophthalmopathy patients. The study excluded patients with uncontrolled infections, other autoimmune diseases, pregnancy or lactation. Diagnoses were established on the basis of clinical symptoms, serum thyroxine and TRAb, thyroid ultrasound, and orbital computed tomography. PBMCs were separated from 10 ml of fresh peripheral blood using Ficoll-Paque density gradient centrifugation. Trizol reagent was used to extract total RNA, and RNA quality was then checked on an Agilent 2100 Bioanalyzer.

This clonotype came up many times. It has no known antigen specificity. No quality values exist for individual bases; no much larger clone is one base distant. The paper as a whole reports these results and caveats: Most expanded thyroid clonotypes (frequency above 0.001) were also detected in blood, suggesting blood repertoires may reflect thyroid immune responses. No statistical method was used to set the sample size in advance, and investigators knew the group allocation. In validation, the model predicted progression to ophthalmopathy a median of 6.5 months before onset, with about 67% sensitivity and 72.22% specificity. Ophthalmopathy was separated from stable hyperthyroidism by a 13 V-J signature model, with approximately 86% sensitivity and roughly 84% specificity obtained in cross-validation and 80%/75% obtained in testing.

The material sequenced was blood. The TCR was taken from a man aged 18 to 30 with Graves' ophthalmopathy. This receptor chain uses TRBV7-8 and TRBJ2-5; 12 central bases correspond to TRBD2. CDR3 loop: CASSSSASGRGKTQYF. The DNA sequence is TGTGCCAGCAGCTCCTCCGCTAGCGGGAGGGGAAAGACCCAGTACTTC.